The 20 T cell receptor beta chains below come from one sample, sequenced in a study of T cell changes during pregnancy in multiple sclerosis. This table comes from immunoSEQ multiplex PCR, and its TCRdb copy is limited to in-frame clones, with some not included. In the table there are approximately 13,000 clones, roughly 94% of which are singletons. This specimen was CD4+ T cells from peripheral blood mononuclear cells, taken before pregnancy. The source is a female donor with multiple sclerosis, enrolled in a pregnancy study.

The chain is built from TRBV12-5 and TRBJ2-5; 9 bases are a match to TRBD1. V lost 6 bases to trimming and J lost 1 base; unmatched junction nucleotides: 9. The CDR3 extends over 16 amino acids. CDR1 is LGHNT and CDR2 is FRNRAP in the germline V gene. CDR3 in DNA: TGTGCTAGTGGGACAGGAACAGGGGGCCTCCAAGAGACCCAGTACTTC. The encoded protein is CASGTGTGGLQETQYF. Full variable domain (outside the CDR3, taken from reference TRBV12-5 and TRBJ2-5): DARVTQTPRHKVTEMGQEVTMRCQPILGHNTVFWYRQTMMQGLELLAYFRNRAPLDDSGMPKDRFSAEMPDATLATLKIQPSEPRDSAVYFCASGTGTGGLQETQYFGPGTRLLVL.

V gene TRBV7-9 combines with J gene TRBJ1-3; 7 bases line up with TRBD1. This CDR3 comprises 15 residues. The germline V gene encodes CDR1 SEHNR and CDR2 FQNEAQ (reference sequence). Losses at the gene ends were 4 bases for V and 0 bases for J; bases not matched to a gene: 3. The DNA of the CDR3 is TGTGCCAGCAGCTCCGGGACAGTCTCTGGAAACACCATATATTTT. It translates to CASSSGTVSGNTIYF.

The sample holds a few counts of this clone. CDR3 in amino acids: CASSSGQGSYNSPLHF. The CDR3 coding sequence is TGCGCCAGCAGCTCAGGACAGGGGTCCTATAATTCACCCCTCCACTTT. The chain employs TRBV5-1 and TRBJ1-6, with 9 bases lining up with TRBD1. Germline V gene sequence: CDR1 SGHRS, CDR2 YFSETQ. V lost 3 bases and J lost 1; bases outside the gene matches: 2. This CDR3 has 16 residues. The complete variable domain, with remaining parts taken from reference TRBV5-1 and TRBJ1-6, reads KAGVTQTPRYLIKTRGQQVTLSCSPISGHRSVSWYQQTPGQGLQFLFEYFSETQRNKGNFPGRFSGRQFSNSRSEMNVSTLELGDSALYLCASSSGQGSYNSPLHFGNGTRLTVT.

This chain uses TRBV5-6 with TRBJ1-3, with D perhaps TRBD1 (6 bases). The CDR3 is 14 amino acids. The V end was cut by 0 bases, the J end by 2 bases, with 6 bases between. Looked up from germline, CDR1 is SGHDT and CDR2 is YYEEEE. CDR3 DNA: TGTGCCAGCAGCTTGGGGACAGCTGGAAACACCATATATTTT. Its translation is CASSLGTAGNTIYF.

Only a few counts were recorded for this clone. V is TRBV2 and J is TRBJ1-1; a weak D match, TRBD1 (5 bases). Germline V CDR1 and CDR2: SNHLY, FYNNEI. V was cut by 4 bases and J by 8 bases, with 8 bases left in between. CDR3 length: 11 amino acids. CDR3 in amino acids: CASSVDSEAFF. The CDR3 nucleotides are TGTGCCAGCAGTGTTGACAGCGAAGCTTTCTTT.

This clone was observed once. The V gene is TRBV6-5, the J gene TRBJ2-3; D uncertain. CDR1 and CDR2 (germline): MNHEY, SVGAGI. Trimming removed 4 bases from V and 2 bases from J, with 13 bases in between. The CDR3 is made up of 15 amino acids. CDR3 nucleotide sequence: TGTGCCAGCAGTTCAAACAGAGCTTACACAGATACGCAGTATTTT. Translating gives CASSSNRAYTDTQYF.

The rearrangement uses TRBV6-5 and TRBJ2-2; 7 positions match TRBD1. CDR3 length equals 15 residues. With 6 bases clipped from V and 6 bases from J, the junction kept 10 bases outside the gene matches. Per germline, CDR1 MNHEY and CDR2 SVGAGI. The CDR3: CASRAPKGASGELFF. Here the CDR3 DNA reads TGTGCCAGCAGGGCGCCCAAGGGGGCGTCCGGGGAGCTGTTTTTT.

CDR3 residues: CASSERVIIQGYEQYF. The CDR3 DNA follows: TGTGCCAGCAGTGAAAGGGTCATAATACAGGGCTACGAGCAGTACTTC. The chain is built from TRBV6-1 and TRBJ2-7; a possible D gene is TRBD1 (6 bases). The V end was cut by 2 bases, the J end by 3 bases, with 17 bases between. The germline CDR1 and CDR2 sequences are MNHNS and SASEGT. CDR3 length equals 16 residues.

The chain links TRBV5-1 to TRBJ2-3; 16 nucleotides match TRBD2. V shed 5 bases, J shed 0 bases, and the junction held 15 bases outside the gene matches. CDR1 and CDR2 from the germline V gene are SGHRS and YFSETQ. The CDR3 is 21 residues long. The CDR3 protein is CASRSVGLAGGPSLSTDTQYF. In DNA, the CDR3 is TGCGCCAGCAGATCCGTGGGACTAGCGGGGGGGCCGTCCCTTAGCACAGATACGCAGTATTTT.

The chain is built from TRBV5-1 and TRBJ2-3; TRBD1 is a possible D gene (6 bases). The V gene lost 5 bases and the J gene lost 0 bases, with 7 bases spanning the gap. Germline loops: CDR1 SGHRS, CDR2 YFSETQ. The CDR3 runs to 13 residues. The DNA of the CDR3 is TGCGCCAGCAGAGGGGGAAGCACAGATACGCAGTATTTT. Its protein product is CASRGGSTDTQYF.

CDR3 nucleotide sequence: TGTGCCATCAGTGACCCGGACAGGGGTTGGGTAGAGACCCAGTACTTC. Translation gives CAISDPDRGWVETQYF. This chain joins TRBV10-3 and TRBJ2-5; TRBD1 aligns across 9 bases. The CDR3 has 16 amino acids. Germline lookup yields CDR1 ENHRY and CDR2 SYGVKD. The ends lost 3 bases at V and 4 bases at J; junction bases unmatched: 9.

The genes are TRBV29-1 and TRBJ2-7, with 9 bases lining up with TRBD1. Germline CDR1 reads SQVTM; CDR2 reads ANQGSEA. This CDR3 is built from 12 residues. V lost 7 bases, J lost 4 bases, and 5 bases stayed unmatched. CDR3 in DNA: TGCAGCGGTGGGACAGGGAGGTACGAGCAGTACTTC. The encoded protein is CSGGTGRYEQYF.

The J gene is TRBJ2-7, the V gene TRBV6-5; weak D call: TRBD1 (5 bases). Per the germline V gene, CDR1 is MNHEY and CDR2 is SVGAGI. Trimming removed 2 bases from V and 3 bases from J, with 8 bases in between. The CDR3 is made up of 13 amino acids. Here the CDR3 reads CASSYSRVYEQYF. CDR3 nucleotide sequence: TGTGCCAGCAGTTACAGCAGGGTCTACGAGCAGTACTTC.

The chain employs TRBV7-6 and TRBJ1-2; TRBD1 aligns across 8 bases. Trimming at V came to 2 bases and at J to 5 bases, leaving 7 bases not matched to a gene. Germline V gene sequence: CDR1 SGHVS, CDR2 FNYEAQ. The CDR3 covers 15 residues. Here the CDR3 DNA reads TGTGCCAGCAGCTTATTACCGGGACAGGAATATGGCTACACCTTC. Protein product: CASSLLPGQEYGYTF.

CDR3 region: CASSIGPSEQFF. The CDR3 DNA is TGTGCCAGTAGTATAGGTCCCTCTGAGCAGTTCTTC. The chain carries TRBV19 and TRBJ2-1; D unclear. Germline loops: CDR1 LNHDA, CDR2 SQIVND (reference sequence). This CDR3 has 12 amino acids. The V end lost 1 base, the J end lost 9 bases, and 7 bases lay between the germline ends.

The V gene is TRBV5-1, the J gene TRBJ2-3; TRBD2 matches at 11 bases. There are 14 residues in the CDR3. Germline V gene data show CDR1 as SGHRS and CDR2 as YFSETQ. V lost 5 bases to trimming and J lost 6 bases; unmatched junction nucleotides: 5. CDR3 sequence: CASRLAGGRDTQYF. CDR3 coding DNA: TGCGCCAGCAGATTAGCGGGGGGGCGGGATACGCAGTATTTT.

This clone has more than one count but fewer than ten. The genes are TRBV6-5 and TRBJ2-5, with 8 bases that match TRBD2. There are 14 residues in the CDR3. The J segment lost 5 bases and the V segment lost 7 bases, leaving 9 bases of the junction unmatched. Looked up from germline, CDR1 is MNHEY and CDR2 is SVGAGI. CDR3 in DNA: TGTGCCAGCATTGACGACCGGGGGGGGGAGACCCAGTACTTC. It encodes CASIDDRGGETQYF.

The chain has TRBV19 and TRBJ2-5; possibly TRBD2 for D (5 bases). Trimming cost V 3 bases and J 1 base, with 9 bases left between them. The germline CDR1 and CDR2 sequences are LNHDA and SQIVND (reference sequence). CDR3 length equals 14 residues. The CDR3 region has the DNA TGTGCCAGTAGTATTTTAGGACTCCAAGAGACCCAGTACTTC. This sequence encodes CASSILGLQETQYF.

This chain joins TRBV7-2 and TRBJ2-7; 7 bases are shared with TRBD2. The germline CDR1 and CDR2 sequences are SGHTA and FQGNSA. The CDR3 has 15 residues. V lost 3 bases to trimming and J lost 1 base; unmatched junction nucleotides: 6. The CDR3 here is CASSFRGSGSYEQYF. The CDR3 DNA is TGTGCCAGCAGCTTTCGGGGTAGCGGGTCCTACGAGCAGTACTTC.

This chain connects TRBV11-2 to TRBJ2-1; 8 positions agree with TRBD2. This CDR3 spans 14 amino acids. Germline CDR1 reads SGHAT; CDR2 reads FQNNGV. Unmatched junction bases numbered 7, after V lost 3 bases and J lost 9 bases. The CDR3 sequence is CASSFSGGALEQFF. CDR3 DNA sequence: TGTGCCAGCAGCTTCTCCGGGGGGGCGCTTGAGCAGTTCTTC.